These 14 T cell receptor beta chains came from one sample sequenced in a study of OX40 agonist ivuxolimab in advanced cancers. The table came from immunoSEQ multiplex PCR; TCRdb's copy has only in-frame clones and leaves some out. The sample consists of 82,000 or so clones, 80% to 95% of them appearing once. Sequencing used CD4+ or CD8+ T cells sorted from blood, obtained in a trial of the OX40 agonist ivuxolimab. The receptors were sampled from an adult with an advanced solid tumor such as melanoma, head and neck, liver or kidney cancer.

The rearrangement joins TRBV27 to TRBJ1-1, with D possibly TRBD1 on 6 matching bases. The CDR3 has 14 amino acids. V was clipped by 3 bases and J by 0 bases, with 8 bases between them. Germline loops: CDR1 MNHEY, CDR2 SMNVEV (reference sequence). This chain's CDR3 is CASSLDRLNTEAFF. Written as DNA, the CDR3 is TGTGCCAGCAGTTTGGACAGATTGAACACTGAAGCTTTCTTT.

The count of this clone is one. CDR3 sequence reads: CASRPGTLYSYEQYF. CDR3 coding DNA: TGTGCCAGCAGGCCCGGGACACTGTACTCCTACGAGCAGTACTTC. This chain joins TRBV6-5 and TRBJ2-7, with D maybe TRBD1 (6 bases). CDR1 is MNHEY and CDR2 is SVGAGI in the germline V gene. Deletions cut 6 bases from V and 0 bases from J, with 15 bases between. This CDR3 is built from 15 residues.

The V and J genes are TRBV18 and TRBJ2-2; D unresolved. This CDR3 contains 14 residues. Trimming shortened V by 2 bases and J by 5 bases, and 9 bases separated the two germline ends. Germline V gives CDR1 KGHSH, CDR2 LQKENI. The CDR3 nucleotides are TGTGCCAGCTCACCAGGGTCCGTGACCGGGGAGCTGTTTTTT. Amino acid sequence: CASSPGSVTGELFF.

CDR3 residues: CASSDMTGYGYTF. In DNA, the CDR3 is TGTGCCAGCAGCGATATGACAGGCTATGGCTACACCTTC. This rearrangement joins TRBV5-4 to TRBJ1-2, with a possible D match to TRBD1 (6 bases). This CDR3 has 13 amino acids. Germline-derived CDR1 and CDR2 are SGHNT and YYREEE (reference sequence). The V end lost 4 bases, the J end lost 4 bases, and 11 bases lay between the germline ends.

V and J are TRBV30 and TRBJ2-3; possible D gene TRBD2, 6 bases. The CDR3 has 15 residues. The germline V gene has CDR1 GTSNPN and CDR2 SVGIG (reference sequence). V gave up 0 bases and J gave up 1 base, with 11 bases separating them. Written as DNA, the CDR3 is TGTGCCTGGAGTGTATTAGGCGGGGGCACAGATACGCAGTATTTT. Amino acids: CAWSVLGGGTDTQYF.

This clone is medium-sized within its sample. V is TRBV2 and J is TRBJ1-3; tentative D call: TRBD1 (6 bases). CDR3 length: 14 amino acids. The germline V gene encodes CDR1 SNHLY and CDR2 FYNNEI. V was clipped by 4 bases and J by 0 bases, with 7 bases between them. The CDR3 DNA follows: TGTGCCAGCAGTGCGGACAGCTCTGGAAACACCATATATTTT. Its protein is CASSADSSGNTIYF.

The chain couples TRBV5-1 to TRBJ2-7; no clear D gene. The CDR3 spans 11 residues. Germline lookup yields CDR1 SGHRS and CDR2 YFSETQ. V lost 2 bases, J lost 3 bases, and 3 bases lay in between. The CDR3 DNA reads TGCGCCAGCAGCTTCGACTACGAGCAGTACTTC. It encodes CASSFDYEQYF.

As regards this clone: Mismatch with germline at one junction end may stem from a read error. The chain recombines TRBV5-1 with TRBJ1-2; D unresolved. The CDR3 is 13 residues long. The germline gives CDR1 SGHRS, CDR2 YFSETQ. CDR3 protein: CTSSPRAGSGYTF. In DNA, the CDR3 is TGCACCAGCAGCCCACGGGCTGGGTCTGGCTACACCTTC.

This clone was detected once. The rearrangement joins TRBV29-1 to TRBJ2-3, with D uncertain. Germline-derived CDR1 and CDR2 are SQVTM and ANQGSEA. V was clipped by 4 bases and J by 4 bases, with 9 bases between them. This CDR3 comprises 12 residues. In nucleotides, the CDR3 is TGCAGCGTTGCTCCTCAGGCAGATACGCAGTATTTT. Its protein is CSVAPQADTQYF.

CDR3 nucleotide sequence: TGTGCCAGCAGTCACGACAGGGGCGCATCCTACGAGCAGTACTTC. This translates into CASSHDRGASYEQYF. The chain uses TRBV6-5 and TRBJ2-7, with TRBD1 matching 8 bases. The CDR3 contains 15 residues. Germline trimming cut 5 bases from V and 1 base from J; bases unmatched to any gene: 7. Germline lookup yields CDR1 MNHEY and CDR2 SVGAGI.

The chain combines TRBV30 with TRBJ2-1; D is possibly TRBD2 (5 bases). CDR1 GTSNPN and CDR2 SVGIG come from the germline V gene (reference sequence). The CDR3 length is 14 residues. V was trimmed by 4 bases and J by 11 bases, leaving 21 bases between them. Written as DNA, the CDR3 is TGTGCCTGGAACCCACCCGCGGGCCGTCCCAAGCAGTTCTTC. Translated: CAWNPPAGRPKQFF. Full variable domain (missing parts from reference TRBV30 and TRBJ2-1): SQTIHQWPATLVQPVGSPLSLECTVEGTSNPNLYWYRQAAGRGLQLLFYSVGIGQISSEVPQNLSASRPQDRQFILSSKKLLLSDSGFYLCAWNPPAGRPKQFFGPGTRLTVL.

The chain uses TRBV11-3 and TRBJ2-5, with unresolved D. Germline CDR1 SGHNT, CDR2 YENEEA. Between the trimmed V and J ends, which lost 5 bases and 6 bases, there was a span of 19 bases. The CDR3 is 15 residues long. The DNA for the CDR3 is TGTGCCAGCAGCCCGCCCGGACGTAAGGAAAAGACCCAGTACTTC. It encodes CASSPPGRKEKTQYF.

The chain is built from TRBV9 and TRBJ2-2, with D perhaps matching TRBD1 or TRBD2 (5 bases each). Germline values: CDR1 SGDLS, CDR2 YYNGEE. The CDR3 length is 15 residues. The V end lost 0 bases, the J end lost 4 bases, and 10 bases lay between the germline ends. The CDR3 sequence: CASSVGWGFTGELFF. The CDR3 nucleotides read TGTGCCAGCAGCGTAGGTTGGGGGTTCACCGGGGAGCTGTTTTTT.

This chain joins TRBV4-2 and TRBJ1-2; D not certain. V gave up 2 bases and J gave up 0 bases, with 4 bases separating them. The CDR3 length is 13 residues. The germline CDR1 and CDR2 sequences are LGHNA and YNFKEQ. The CDR3 sequence is CASSQTANYGYTF. The CDR3 region has the DNA TGTGCCAGCAGCCAAACAGCTAACTATGGCTACACCTTC.